The clone carrying this T cell receptor beta chain was recorded many times. Germline V CDR1 and CDR2: MDHEN, SYDVKM. This CDR3 spans 14 amino acids. The junction had 6 bases not matched to a gene; V was cut back by 7 bases and J by 2 bases. The data belong to a study of early T cells in non-severe SARS-CoV-2 infection. Unique molecular identifiers (one per individual cDNA molecule) were attached. One entry per CDR3 protein results from TCRdb running MiXCR on the 5' RACE reads. The sample carries more than 75,000 distinct CDR3 sequences, around 13% recorded once. The sequence derives from an adult who was a healthcare worker with PCR-confirmed SARS-CoV-2 infection or an uninfected control (not recorded which). Material for sequencing was whole blood. The chain is built from TRBV28 and TRBJ2-7; TRBD2 matches 9 bases. As DNA, the CDR3 is TGTGCCAGCATCCTTAGCGGGAGCCCCTACGAGCAGTACTTC. It translates to CASILSGSPYEQYF.